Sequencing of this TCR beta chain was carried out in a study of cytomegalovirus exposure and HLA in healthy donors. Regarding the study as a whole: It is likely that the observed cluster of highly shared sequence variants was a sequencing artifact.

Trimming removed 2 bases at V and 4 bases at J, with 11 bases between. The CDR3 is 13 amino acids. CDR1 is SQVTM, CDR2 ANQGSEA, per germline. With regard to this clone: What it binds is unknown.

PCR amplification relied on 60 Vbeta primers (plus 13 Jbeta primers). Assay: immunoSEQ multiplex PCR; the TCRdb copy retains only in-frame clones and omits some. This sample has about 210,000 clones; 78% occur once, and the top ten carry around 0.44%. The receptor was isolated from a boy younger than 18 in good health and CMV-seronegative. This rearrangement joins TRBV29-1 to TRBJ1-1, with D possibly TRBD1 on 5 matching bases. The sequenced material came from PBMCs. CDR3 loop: CSVEQGMGTEAFF. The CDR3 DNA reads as TGCAGCGTTGAACAGGGAATGGGCACTGAAGCTTTCTTT. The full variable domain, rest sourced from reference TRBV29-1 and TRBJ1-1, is SAVISQKPSRDICQRGTSLTIQCQVDSQVTMMFWYRQQPGQSLTLIATANQGSEATYESGFVIDKFPISRPNLTFSTLTVSNMSPEDSSIYLCSVEQGMGTEAFFGQGTRLTVV.